These 7 T cell receptor beta chains share one sample of origin, sequenced in a study of shared T cell receptors in the human thymus. Here immunoSEQ multiplex PCR was the method, and the copy in TCRdb shows in-frame clones only, minus some. The data show roughly 500,000 clones, approximately 80% seen once. These data also featured in a second study, about human thymus T cells.

Source material: thymocytes. These receptors were collected from a boy in the first two years of life with a congenital heart defect.

This chain uses TRBV27 with TRBJ1-5; D gene uncertain. This CDR3 region has 14 residues. V was cut by 7 bases and J by 7 bases, with 17 bases left in between. Germline V gives CDR1 MNHEY, CDR2 SMNVEV (reference sequence). Here the CDR3 reads CASTLRGAKQPQHF. The CDR3 nucleotides read TGTGCCAGCACCCTCCGGGGTGCCAAACAGCCCCAGCATTTT.

This chain links TRBV7-2 with TRBJ2-2, with 8 nucleotides matching TRBD1. This CDR3 is 13 amino acids long. Unmatched junction bases numbered 4, after V lost 10 bases and J lost 3 bases. Germline V CDR1 and CDR2: SGHTA, FQGNSA. CDR3: CANTDRDTGELFF. DNA for the CDR3: TGTGCCAACACGGACAGGGACACCGGGGAGCTGTTTTTT.

The chain employs TRBV27 and TRBJ2-7; 15 nucleotides match TRBD2. The CDR3 extends over 18 amino acids. J lost 4 bases, V lost 8 bases, and 15 bases had no gene match. CDR1 is MNHEY and CDR2 is SMNVEV in the germline V gene (reference sequence). CDR3 amino acids: CASGGLGTSGRSLYEQYF. The DNA for the CDR3 is TGTGCCAGCGGGGGCCTCGGGACTAGCGGGAGGAGCCTTTACGAGCAGTACTTC.

Only a few counts were recorded for this clone. The chain links TRBV30 to TRBJ2-3; TRBD2 matches 9 bases. CDR1 is GTSNPN and CDR2 is SVGIG in the germline V gene (reference sequence). The V segment lost 4 bases and the J segment 2 bases; nucleotides outside the gene matches: 13. The CDR3 is 17 amino acids. CDR3 nucleotide sequence: TGTGCCTGGAATCTCGGGACTAGCACTAGCAACACAGATACGCAGTATTTT. Encoded protein: CAWNLGTSTSNTDTQYF.

V and J are TRBV5-1 and TRBJ2-5; possible D gene TRBD2, 6 bases. The CDR3 is made up of 16 amino acids. Germline values: CDR1 SGHRS, CDR2 YFSETQ. The V end was cut by 3 bases, the J end by 4 bases, with 19 bases between. CDR3 loop: CASSCRGWPPPETQYF. The CDR3 coding sequence is TGCGCCAGCAGCTGCCGGGGGTGGCCTCCCCCAGAGACCCAGTACTTC. The variable domain in full, with the rest retrieved from reference TRBV5-1 and TRBJ2-5, is KAGVTQTPRYLIKTRGQQVTLSCSPISGHRSVSWYQQTPGQGLQFLFEYFSETQRNKGNFPGRFSGRQFSNSRSEMNVSTLELGDSALYLCASSCRGWPPPETQYFGPGTRLLVL.

The V call is TRBV19, the J call TRBJ2-5; tentatively, D is TRBD1 (6 bases). Trimming removed 5 bases from V and 4 bases from J, with 11 bases in between. This CDR3 comprises 13 residues. In germline, CDR1 is LNHDA, CDR2 SQIVND (reference sequence). CDR3 bases: TGTGCCAGTAGTTGCAGGGGAAGAGAGACCCAGTACTTC. As protein: CASSCRGRETQYF.

The CDR3 protein is CASSSSEGLQAGYNEQFF. As DNA, the CDR3 is TGTGCCAGCAGTTCTTCCGAGGGGCTTCAGGCGGGGTACAATGAGCAGTTCTTC. V and J are TRBV28 and TRBJ2-1, with a tentative D call TRBD2 (6 bases). CDR3 length: 18 residues. V gave up 4 bases and J gave up 4 bases, with 23 bases separating them. CDR1 is MDHEN, CDR2 SYDVKM, per germline.